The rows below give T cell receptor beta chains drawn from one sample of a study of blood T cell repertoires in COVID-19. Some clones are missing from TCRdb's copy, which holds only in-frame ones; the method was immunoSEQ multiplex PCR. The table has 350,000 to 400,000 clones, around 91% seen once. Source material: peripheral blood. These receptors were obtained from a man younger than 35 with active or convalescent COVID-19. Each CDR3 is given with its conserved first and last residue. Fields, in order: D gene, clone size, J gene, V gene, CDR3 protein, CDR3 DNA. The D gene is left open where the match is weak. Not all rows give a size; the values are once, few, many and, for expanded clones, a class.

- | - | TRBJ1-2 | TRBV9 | CASSTEFLGGYTF | TGTGCCAGCAGCACCGAATTCCTGGGCGGCTACACCTTC
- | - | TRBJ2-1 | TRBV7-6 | CASSLVGGNYNEQFF | TGTGCCAGCAGCTTAGTGGGCGGGAATTACAATGAGCAGTTCTTC
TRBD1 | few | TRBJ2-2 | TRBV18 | CASSPSGTGNTGELFF | TGTGCCAGCTCACCCTCCGGGACAGGGAACACCGGGGAGCTGTTTTTT
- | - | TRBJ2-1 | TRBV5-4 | CASSSDYEQFF | TGTGCCAGCAGCTCGGACTATGAGCAGTTCTTC
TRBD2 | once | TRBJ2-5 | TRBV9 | CASSVGLAGETQYF | TGTGCCAGCAGCGTAGGACTAGCAGGGGAGACCCAGTACTTC
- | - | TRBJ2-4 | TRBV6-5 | CATGGFGDNKNIQYF | TGTGCCACCGGCGGGTTTGGGGATAACAAAAACATTCAGTACTTC
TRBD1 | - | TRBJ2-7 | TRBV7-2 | CASSLGGPYRGRRIYEQYF | TGTGCCAGCAGCTTAGGGGGCCCTTACAGGGGGCGAAGGATCTACGAGCAGTACTTC
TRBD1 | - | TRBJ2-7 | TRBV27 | CASSLAGTGDGEQYF | TGTGCCAGCAGTTTAGCCGGGACAGGGGACGGCGAGCAGTACTTC
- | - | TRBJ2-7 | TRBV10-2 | CASSILAYEQYF | TGCGCCAGCAGTATACTAGCTTACGAGCAGTACTTC
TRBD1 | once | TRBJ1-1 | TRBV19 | CASSIDSRTGGMNTEAFF | TGTGCCAGTAGTATAGATTCCCGGACAGGGGGCATGAACACTGAAGCTTTCTTT